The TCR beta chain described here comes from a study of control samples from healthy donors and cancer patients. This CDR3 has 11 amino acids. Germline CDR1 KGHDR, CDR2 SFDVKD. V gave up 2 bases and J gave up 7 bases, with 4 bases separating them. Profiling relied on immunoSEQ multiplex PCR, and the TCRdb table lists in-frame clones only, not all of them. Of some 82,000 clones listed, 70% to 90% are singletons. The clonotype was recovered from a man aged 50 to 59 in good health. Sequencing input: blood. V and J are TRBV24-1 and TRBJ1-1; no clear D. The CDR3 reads CATSDWGEAFF. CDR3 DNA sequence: TGTGCCACCAGTGATTGGGGTGAAGCTTTCTTT.